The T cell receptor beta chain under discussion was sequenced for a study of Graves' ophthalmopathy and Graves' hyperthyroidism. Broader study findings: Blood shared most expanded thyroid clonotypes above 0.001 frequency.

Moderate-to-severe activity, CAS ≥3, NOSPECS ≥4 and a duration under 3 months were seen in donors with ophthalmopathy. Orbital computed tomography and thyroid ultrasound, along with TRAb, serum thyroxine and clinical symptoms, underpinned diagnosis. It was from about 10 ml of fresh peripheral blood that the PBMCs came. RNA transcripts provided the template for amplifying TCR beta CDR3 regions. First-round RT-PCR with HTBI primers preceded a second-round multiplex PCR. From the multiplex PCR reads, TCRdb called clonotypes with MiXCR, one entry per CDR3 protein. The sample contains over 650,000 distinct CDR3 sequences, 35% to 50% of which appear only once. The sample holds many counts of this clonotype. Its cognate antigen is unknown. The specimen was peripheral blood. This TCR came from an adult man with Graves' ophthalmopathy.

The CDR3 DNA is TGCGCCAGCAGAGACGGACCGCTATCAGATCAGCCCCAGCATTTT. Translating it yields CASRDGPLSDQPQHF. The chain carries TRBV10-2 and TRBJ1-5; D remains unclear. The length of the CDR3 is 15 residues. Germline values: CDR1 WSHSY, CDR2 SAAADI. Trimming left V 6 bases short and J 5 bases short, with 17 bases between.